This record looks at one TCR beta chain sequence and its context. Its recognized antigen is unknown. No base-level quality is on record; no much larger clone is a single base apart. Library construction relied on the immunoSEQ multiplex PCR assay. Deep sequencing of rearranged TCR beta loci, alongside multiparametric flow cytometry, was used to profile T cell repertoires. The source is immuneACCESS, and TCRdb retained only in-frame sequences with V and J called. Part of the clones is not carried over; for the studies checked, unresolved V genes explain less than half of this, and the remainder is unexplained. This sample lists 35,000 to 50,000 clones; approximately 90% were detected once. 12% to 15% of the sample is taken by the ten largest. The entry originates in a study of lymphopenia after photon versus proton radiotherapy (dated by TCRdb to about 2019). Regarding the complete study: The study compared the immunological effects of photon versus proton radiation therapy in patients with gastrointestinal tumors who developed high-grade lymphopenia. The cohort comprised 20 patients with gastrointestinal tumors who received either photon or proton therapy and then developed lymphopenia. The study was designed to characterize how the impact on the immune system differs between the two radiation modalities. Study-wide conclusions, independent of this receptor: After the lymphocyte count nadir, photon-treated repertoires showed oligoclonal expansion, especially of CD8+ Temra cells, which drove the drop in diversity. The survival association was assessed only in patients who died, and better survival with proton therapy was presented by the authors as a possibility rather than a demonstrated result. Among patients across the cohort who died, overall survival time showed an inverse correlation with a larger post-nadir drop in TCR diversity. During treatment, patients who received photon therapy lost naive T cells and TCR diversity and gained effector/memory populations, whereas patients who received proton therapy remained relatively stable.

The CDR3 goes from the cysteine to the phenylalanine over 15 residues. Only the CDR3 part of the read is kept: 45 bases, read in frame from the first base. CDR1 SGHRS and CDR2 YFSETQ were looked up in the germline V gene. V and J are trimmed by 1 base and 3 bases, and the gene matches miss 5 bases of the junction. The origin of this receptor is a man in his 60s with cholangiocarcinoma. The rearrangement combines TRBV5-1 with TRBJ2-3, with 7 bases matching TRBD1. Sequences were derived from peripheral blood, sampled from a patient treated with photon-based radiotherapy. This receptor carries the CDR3 CASSLTAGGTDTQYF. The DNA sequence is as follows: TGCGCCAGCAGCTTGACGGCAGGGGGAACAGATACGCAGTATTTT.